The clone carrying this T cell receptor (beta chain) was picked up many times. This sample stems from a study of neurological immune-mediated disorders. A single run covered 15-18 subjects with over 180 million TCR-beta sequences. TCRdb used MiXCR to reprocess the 5' RACE reads, holding one entry per CDR3 protein. The table shows roughly 41,000 distinct CDR3 sequences, with less than 2% occurring only once. Per germline, CDR1 SGHRS and CDR2 YFSETQ. V gave up 2 bases and J gave up 3 bases, with 2 bases separating them. CDR3 length: 11 amino acids. The chain has TRBV5-1 and TRBJ2-5; no firm D call. The source material was PBMCs. The sequence was obtained from a middle-aged woman with multiple sclerosis. The CDR3 DNA sequence: TGCGCCAGCAGCTTTGAAGAGACCCAGTACTTC. This gives the protein CASSFEETQYF.